A single sample is the source of the 28 T cell receptor beta chains below, sequenced in a study of shared clonotypes between healthy human individuals. Libraries were prepared by immunoSEQ multiplex PCR; TCRdb keeps only in-frame clonotypes and omits some of them. The sample carries 950,000 to 1,300,000 clones, roughly 75% recorded once. Sequenced material: memory CD4+ T cells sorted from blood. Subset of the sample: CD45RA-negative fraction. The receptors here all came from a man aged 18 to 30 in good health.

V and J are TRBV5-6 and TRBJ2-7; weak D call: TRBD2 (6 bases). The germline CDR1 and CDR2 sequences are SGHDT and YYEEEE. There are 16 residues in the CDR3. The V and J ends lost 0 bases and 1 base respectively, with 14 bases between them. The CDR3 region is CASSLAEGRLSYEQYF. CDR3 coding DNA: TGTGCCAGCAGCTTGGCCGAGGGGAGGCTATCCTACGAGCAGTACTTC.

The CDR3 is CASSEASPGVNQPQHF. The CDR3 nucleotides read TGTGCCAGCAGTGAAGCGAGCCCCGGAGTAAATCAGCCCCAGCATTTT. J is TRBJ1-5 and V is TRBV6-1, with D unresolved. V was cut by 0 bases and J by 4 bases, with 13 bases left in between. Germline V gene sequence: CDR1 MNHNS, CDR2 SASEGT. This CDR3 is 16 amino acids long.

J is TRBJ1-5 and V is TRBV30; D might be TRBD1 (6 bases). The germline V and J ends were trimmed by 0 bases and 0 bases, with 12 bases remaining between them. Germline V gene data show CDR1 as GTSNPN and CDR2 as SVGIG (reference sequence). The CDR3 consists of 16 residues. The CDR3 here is CAWSVKGEGSNQPQHF. CDR3 bases: TGTGCCTGGAGTGTAAAGGGGGAAGGTAGCAATCAGCCCCAGCATTTT.

J is TRBJ1-2 and V is TRBV5-1; TRBD1 matches at 8 bases. Germline values: CDR1 SGHRS, CDR2 YFSETQ. The ends lost 0 bases at V and 8 bases at J; junction bases unmatched: 12. This CDR3 is built from 16 residues. The DNA for the CDR3 is TGCGCCAGCAGCTTGGTGTCCCAAACAGGGGGAGGCGGCTACACCTTC. Its protein product is CASSLVSQTGGGGYTF.

The chain combines TRBV11-2 with TRBJ2-5; weak D call: TRBD2 (5 bases). This CDR3 spans 13 amino acids. V dropped 5 bases and J dropped 4 bases, with 11 bases sitting between them. Looked up from germline, CDR1 is SGHAT and CDR2 is FQNNGV. CDR3 region: CASSGVAGETQYF. CDR3 bases: TGTGCCAGCAGCGGAGTTGCGGGAGAGACCCAGTACTTC.

Details on this clone: Distinct nucleotide sequences in the sample also encode this CDR3. V gene TRBV6-1 combines with J gene TRBJ2-6, with D uncertain. Trimming took 4 bases from V and 1 from J, leaving 2 bases between them. The CDR3 is 13 residues long. Germline V gives CDR1 MNHNS, CDR2 SASEGT. Here the CDR3 reads CASSGSGANVLTF. CDR3 DNA: TGTGCCAGCAGTGGTTCTGGGGCCAACGTCCTGACTTTC.

The V call is TRBV19, the J call TRBJ2-1, with 11 bases fitting TRBD2. The CDR3 runs to 17 residues. V was clipped by 0 bases and J by 9 bases; unmatched bases: 10. The germline CDR1 and CDR2 sequences are LNHDA and SQIVND (reference sequence). CDR3 nucleotides: TGTGCCAGTAGTATAGACCATATAGCGGGGGGGCAAGGTGAGCAGTTCTTC. Translated, it gives CASSIDHIAGGQGEQFF.

The chain employs TRBV6-1 and TRBJ2-7; TRBD1 aligns across 9 bases. V gave up 4 bases and J gave up 4 bases; unmatched junction bases: 8. Germline V gives CDR1 MNHNS, CDR2 SASEGT. This CDR3 region has 15 residues. The CDR3 DNA sequence: TGTGCCAGCAGTGCCGCCGGGACAGGGCTTTACGAGCAGTACTTC. It is translated as CASSAAGTGLYEQYF.

This clone was seen only a few times. V is TRBV11-3 and J is TRBJ2-1, with no clear D. Germline CDR1 and CDR2: SGHNT and YENEEA. Trimming left V 1 base short and J 5 bases short, with 9 bases between. The length of the CDR3 is 14 residues. The CDR3 sequence is CASSLGRADNEQFF. CDR3 in DNA: TGTGCCAGCAGCTTAGGACGGGCAGACAATGAGCAGTTCTTC.

The chain combines TRBV5-1 with TRBJ2-3; 10 nucleotides align to TRBD2. The CDR3 runs 17 residues. Germline V gene data show CDR1 as SGHRS and CDR2 as YFSETQ. V lost 0 bases to trimming and J lost 4 bases; unmatched junction nucleotides: 8. Here the CDR3 reads CASSLAASGSYSDTQYF. CDR3 DNA sequence: TGCGCCAGCAGCTTGGCCGCTAGCGGGAGTTATTCAGATACGCAGTATTTT.

The chain recombines TRBV9 with TRBJ2-5; the D is unclear. Trimming pared 3 bases from V and 2 bases from J, leaving 14 bases between. The CDR3 totals 15 residues. The germline CDR1 and CDR2 sequences are SGDLS and YYNGEE. The CDR3 is CASSAFPWAQETQYF. The CDR3 bases are TGTGCCAGCAGCGCCTTCCCATGGGCACAAGAGACCCAGTACTTC.

This clone has ten or more counts. The chain employs TRBV5-6 and TRBJ2-1; maybe TRBD2 (6 bases). Trimming shortened V by 4 bases and J by 7 bases, and 12 bases separated the two germline ends. The germline gives CDR1 SGHDT, CDR2 YYEEEE. The CDR3 consists of 13 residues. In DNA form, the CDR3 reads TGTGCCAGCAGCAGGGACTTCCAAAATGAGCAGTTCTTC. Translating gives CASSRDFQNEQFF.

The chain carries TRBV27 and TRBJ1-4; D remains ambiguous. Germline V CDR1 and CDR2: MNHEY, SMNVEV (reference sequence). The CDR3 sequence is 14 residues long. V was clipped by 4 bases and J by 4 bases, with 10 bases between them. The CDR3 region is CASSSAQNNEKLFF. The CDR3 nucleotides read TGTGCCAGCAGTTCCGCTCAGAATAATGAAAAACTGTTTTTT.

J is TRBJ2-5 and V is TRBV7-2; no clear D gene. The ends were cut back, 0 bases at V and 6 bases at J, with 14 bases in the middle. The CDR3 runs 15 residues. The germline CDR1 and CDR2 sequences are SGHTA and FQGNSA. DNA of the CDR3: TGTGCCAGCAGCTTAGCGGAAGCCTCCGGGCAGACCCAGTACTTC. It is translated as CASSLAEASGQTQYF. Complete variable domain (other parts from reference TRBV7-2 and TRBJ2-5): GAGVSQSPSNKVTEKGKDVELRCDPISGHTALYWYRQSLGQGLEFLIYFQGNSAPDKSGLPSDRFSAERTGGSVSTLTIQRTQQEDSAVYLCASSLAEASGQTQYFGPGTRLLVL.

This clone came up many times. This may stem from a read error, because a much larger clone lies one nucleotide away. This sample includes further DNA sequences coding for the same CDR3. The genes are TRBV15 and TRBJ2-5; no clear D. The germline CDR1 and CDR2 sequences are LNHNV and YYDKDF (reference sequence). Deletions cut 0 bases from V and 5 bases from J, with 4 bases between. The CDR3 contains 12 residues. The CDR3: CATSRDQETQYF. The CDR3 DNA is TGTGCCACCAGCAGAGATCAGGAGACCCAGTACTTC.

This sequence joins TRBV2 and TRBJ1-3; D unresolved. The germline V gene has CDR1 SNHLY and CDR2 FYNNEI. CDR3 length: 15 amino acids. The V end lost 2 bases, the J end lost 0 bases, and 8 bases lay between the germline ends. The chain's CDR3 is CASSEQRSSGNTIYF. The CDR3 DNA is TGTGCCAGCAGTGAACAGAGGAGCTCTGGAAACACCATATATTTT.

This clone was counted at least ten times. The V gene is TRBV4-3, the J gene TRBJ1-4; D is undetermined. V was cut by 4 bases and J by 3 bases, with 15 bases left in between. This CDR3 region has 16 residues. Germline values: CDR1 LGHNA, CDR2 YSLEER. The CDR3 loop is CASSLERGRPNEKLFF. The CDR3 DNA reads TGCGCCAGCAGCCTCGAACGAGGCAGGCCTAATGAAAAACTGTTTTTT.

The gene calls are TRBV27 and TRBJ2-1; 13 nucleotides agree with TRBD2. The CDR3 is made up of 16 amino acids. CDR1 is MNHEY, CDR2 SMNVEV, per germline (reference sequence). V trimming: 5 bases; J trimming: 7 bases; junction bases outside the gene matches: 8. This chain's CDR3 is CASSPRLAGGFNEQFF. CDR3 bases: TGTGCCAGCAGTCCTCGACTAGCGGGGGGCTTTAATGAGCAGTTCTTC.

The V and J genes are TRBV5-1 and TRBJ1-1; D remains unclear. Germline CDR1 reads SGHRS; CDR2 reads YFSETQ. The CDR3 covers 14 residues. V was shortened by 7 bases and J by 5 bases, with 18 bases between the two germline ends. The DNA of the CDR3 is TGCGCCAGCTCGACCGCCCCCGGGGAAACTGAAGCTTTCTTT. Protein sequence: CASSTAPGETEAFF.

The chain is built from TRBV11-2 and TRBJ2-7; possibly TRBD2 for D (6 bases). The CDR3 sequence is 15 residues long. Germline CDR1 SGHAT, CDR2 FQNNGV. Trimming took off 0 bases at V and 3 bases at J, with 12 bases between the two ends. In DNA form, the CDR3 reads TGTGCCAGCAGCTTAGACAGGACGGAGGGCTACGAGCAGTACTTC. It yields the protein CASSLDRTEGYEQYF. Filled out from reference TRBV11-2 and TRBJ2-7, the complete variable domain reads EAGVAQSPRYKIIEKRQSVAFWCNPISGHATLYWYQQILGQGPKLLIQFQNNGVVDDSQLPKDRFSAERLKGVDSTLKIQPAKLEDSAVYLCASSLDRTEGYEQYFGPGTRLTVT.

This clone turned up a few times. A clone one base away is much larger, so this may be a read error. This CDR3 is also generated by other DNA sequences in the sample. V and J are TRBV5-1 and TRBJ1-5; tentatively, D is TRBD1 (6 bases). This CDR3 is 13 amino acids long. V was trimmed by 4 bases and J by 4 bases, leaving 9 bases between them. Germline V lookup: CDR1 SGHRS, CDR2 YFSETQ. CDR3 sequence: CASSQGQNQPQHF. The DNA of the CDR3 is TGCGCCAGCAGCCAAGGACAGAATCAGCCCCAGCATTTT.

This chain joins TRBV2 and TRBJ2-5, with TRBD2 matching over 14 bases. The CDR3 extends over 18 amino acids. Losses at the gene ends were 4 bases for V and 2 bases for J; bases not matched to a gene: 9. The germline gives CDR1 SNHLY, CDR2 FYNNEI. CDR3 DNA sequence: TGTGCCAGCAGTGCTCCCGTGACTAGCGGGGGGGAACAAGAGACCCAGTACTTC. This translates into CASSAPVTSGGEQETQYF.

The chain employs TRBV12-5 and TRBJ2-4, with D perhaps TRBD1 or TRBD2 (5 bases each). Germline values: CDR1 LGHNT, CDR2 FRNRAP. Trimming pared 6 bases from V and 3 bases from J, leaving 15 bases between. The CDR3 loop spans 15 amino acids. The CDR3 DNA follows: TGTGCTAGTGGGCAAACGAGGGGTGGCAAAAACATTCAGTACTTC. It specifies CASGQTRGGKNIQYF.

V gene TRBV25-1 combines with J gene TRBJ2-3, with TRBD1 identical over 12 bases. V shed 1 base, J shed 5 bases, and the junction held 7 bases outside the gene matches. There are 17 residues in the CDR3. Looked up from germline, CDR1 is MGHDK and CDR2 is SYGVNS. The CDR3: CASSESPGTGGGDTQYF. CDR3 nucleotide sequence: TGTGCCAGCAGTGAATCTCCCGGGACAGGGGGCGGAGATACGCAGTATTTT.

This chain uses TRBV7-2 with TRBJ2-1; 15 positions agree with TRBD2. Germline loops: CDR1 SGHTA, CDR2 FQGNSA. CDR3 length: 15 amino acids. Trimming cost V 5 bases and J 9 bases; bases outside gene matches: 5. CDR3 protein: CASSLGLAGGVEQFF. The CDR3 DNA is TGTGCCAGCAGCCTTGGACTAGCGGGAGGGGTTGAGCAGTTCTTC.

The rearrangement joins TRBV18 to TRBJ1-2; no reliable D call. The germline V gene has CDR1 KGHSH and CDR2 LQKENI. Trimming left V 5 bases short and J 4 bases short, with 11 bases between. The CDR3 has 13 amino acids. CDR3 sequence (DNA): TGTGCCAGCTCAAGCGACACCGTCTATGGCTACACCTTC. It codes for CASSSDTVYGYTF.

The chain links TRBV2 to TRBJ1-4; TRBD1 might be the D (6 bases). The CDR3 contains 13 residues. CDR1 and CDR2 from the germline V gene are SNHLY and FYNNEI. Trimming took 5 bases from V and 6 from J, leaving 10 bases between them. The CDR3 bases are TGTGCCAGCAGTTTTAACAGGGATGAAAAACTGTTTTTT. Its protein product is CASSFNRDEKLFF.

The chain couples TRBV9 to TRBJ2-1, with D possibly being TRBD2 (6 bases). The germline V gene encodes CDR1 SGDLS and CDR2 YYNGEE. This CDR3 comprises 13 residues. The ends were cut back, 0 bases at V and 10 bases at J, with 11 bases in the middle. The CDR3 DNA sequence: TGTGCCAGCAGCGTAGACGGGGGACGCGAGCAGTTCTTC. This sequence encodes CASSVDGGREQFF.